This T cell receptor (beta chain) was observed in a study of shared clonotypes between healthy human individuals. As for the study in general: The study enrolled two women and three men aged 18 to 49.

The CDR3 loop spans 15 amino acids. Germline V lookup: CDR1 MNHEY, CDR2 SVGAGI. With 0 bases removed from V and 2 bases from J, the gap between germline ends came to 9 bases. Concerning this clone: Its target is unknown.

Profiled with immunoSEQ multiplex PCR; TCRdb holds only in-frame clones, not every one. The sample holds approximately 640,000 clones, around 90% seen once. The study, taken as a whole, reports: It was only blood that was sampled, and tissue repertoires likely differ. Clonotypes not shared had lower generation probabilities than those common to all four donors. Naive CD4 clonotype sharing across several donors was approximately 5.2%.

The TCR comes from a man between 18 and 35 years old in good health. Some clones in this sample may be carry-over from other donors' samples. The chain uses TRBV6-5 and TRBJ2-3; D is perhaps TRBD1 (5 bases). The sample comprised memory CD8+ T cells from PBMCs. The subset: CD45RO+ cells pooled with CCR7-negative TemRA cells. CDR3: CASSYSVGHTDTQYF. The CDR3 DNA sequence: TGTGCCAGCAGTTACTCCGTGGGGCACACAGATACGCAGTATTTT.